These 24 T cell receptor beta chains originate from one sample sequenced in a study of T cell responses to AZD1222 COVID-19 vaccine. The table came from immunoSEQ multiplex PCR; TCRdb's copy has only in-frame clones and leaves some out. This table has some 150,000 clones, 85% to 95% appearing once. The sample consisted of peripheral blood, taken on day 0 of AZD1222 vaccination. The receptors shown here come from an adult in good health.

The chain couples TRBV3-1 (or the pseudogene TRBV3-2) to TRBJ2-5, with D possibly being TRBD2 (5 bases). The CDR3 spans 16 residues. Per the germline V gene, CDR1 is LGHDT and CDR2 is YNNKEL (reference sequence). The V gene lost 6 bases and the J gene lost 2 bases, with 19 bases spanning the gap. The CDR3 region has the DNA TGTGCCAGCAGTCCCTTTGCGAGCGGCTTACAAGAGACCCAGTACTTC. It encodes CASSPFASGLQETQYF.

This clone was seen a handful of times. The chain combines TRBV11-2 with TRBJ1-6, with D hard to call. V lost 4 bases, J lost 8 bases, and 18 bases lay in between. The CDR3 runs 16 residues. Looked up from germline, CDR1 is SGHAT and CDR2 is FQNNGV. CDR3: CASSSGLSHGDSPLHF. DNA for the CDR3: TGTGCCAGCAGCTCGGGCCTATCCCATGGGGATTCACCCCTCCACTTT. Supplemented by reference TRBV11-2 and TRBJ1-6, the full variable domain reads EAGVAQSPRYKIIEKRQSVAFWCNPISGHATLYWYQQILGQGPKLLIQFQNNGVVDDSQLPKDRFSAERLKGVDSTLKIQPAKLEDSAVYLCASSSGLSHGDSPLHFGNGTRLTVT.

The chain joins TRBV6-6 to TRBJ2-3; possibly TRBD1 for D (7 bases). Trimming pared 7 bases from V and 7 bases from J, leaving 24 bases between. Germline V gene lookup returns CDR1 MNHNY and CDR2 SVGAGI (reference sequence). The CDR3 runs 16 residues. The CDR3 protein is CASTPSLGRGVNTQYF. The CDR3 bases are TGTGCCAGCACCCCTTCTTTGGGCAGGGGGGTAAATACGCAGTATTTT.

The chain combines TRBV9 with TRBJ1-1; D is perhaps TRBD1 (6 bases). Looked up from germline, CDR1 is SGDLS and CDR2 is YYNGEE. The CDR3 is made up of 14 amino acids. With 4 bases removed from V and 4 bases from J, the gap between germline ends came to 14 bases. The CDR3 DNA is TGTGCCAGCAGCTTGGGGGCCCAGGGCACTGAAGCTTTCTTT. Translated, it gives CASSLGAQGTEAFF.

The CDR3 protein is CASSEGHGDQPQHF. Written as DNA, the CDR3 is TGCGCCAGCAGCGAGGGACACGGGGACCAGCCCCAGCATTTT. The chain joins TRBV5-1 to TRBJ1-5; possibly TRBD1 for D (6 bases). CDR1 SGHRS and CDR2 YFSETQ come from the germline V gene. The CDR3 extends over 14 amino acids. Trimming pared 4 bases from V and 7 bases from J, leaving 15 bases between. The whole variable domain, remainder taken from reference TRBV5-1 and TRBJ1-5, is KAGVTQTPRYLIKTRGQQVTLSCSPISGHRSVSWYQQTPGQGLQFLFEYFSETQRNKGNFPGRFSGRQFSNSRSEMNVSTLELGDSALYLCASSEGHGDQPQHFGDGTRLSIL.

This chain joins TRBV19 and TRBJ1-5, with 9 bases matching TRBD1. Germline assignment: CDR1 LNHDA and CDR2 SQIVND (reference sequence). The CDR3 runs 14 residues. V shed 5 bases, J shed 6 bases, and the junction held 5 bases outside the gene matches. In nucleotides, the CDR3 is TGTGCCAGTAGTCCGGACAGGGGAGGTCAGCCCCAGCATTTT. Amino acid sequence: CASSPDRGGQPQHF.

The CDR3 DNA follows: TGCGCCAGCAGCCCGGACGCAAACTATGGCTACACCTTC. Its protein product is CASSPDANYGYTF. This rearrangement joins TRBV5-1 to TRBJ1-2; D unclear. The CDR3 has 13 amino acids. Germline CDR1 and CDR2: SGHRS and YFSETQ. V lost 4 bases and J lost 2, with 9 bases in between. Supplemented by reference TRBV5-1 and TRBJ1-2, the full variable domain reads KAGVTQTPRYLIKTRGQQVTLSCSPISGHRSVSWYQQTPGQGLQFLFEYFSETQRNKGNFPGRFSGRQFSNSRSEMNVSTLELGDSALYLCASSPDANYGYTFGSGTRLTVV.

The chain carries TRBV6-5 and TRBJ2-6, with 7 bases identical to TRBD1. Germline values: CDR1 MNHEY, CDR2 SVGAGI. J gave up 2 bases and V 4 bases, and 2 bases lay outside the gene matches. There are 15 residues in the CDR3. CDR3 protein: CASSSTGAGANVLTF. CDR3 in DNA: TGTGCCAGCAGTTCAACAGGGGCTGGGGCCAACGTCCTGACTTTC.

J is TRBJ1-1 and V is TRBV7-2; a possible D gene is TRBD1 (6 bases). The germline V gene has CDR1 SGHTA and CDR2 FQGNSA. Between the trimmed V and J ends, which lost 5 bases and 5 bases, there was a span of 18 bases. This CDR3 has 15 amino acids. CDR3 region: CASSPGGGRRTEAFF. The CDR3 DNA sequence: TGTGCCAGCAGCCCCGGGGGGGGGCGTCGGACTGAAGCTTTCTTT.

The chain joins TRBV7-2 to TRBJ2-7; maybe TRBD2 (6 bases). Germline V gives CDR1 SGHTA, CDR2 FQGNSA. This CDR3 region has 14 residues. V shed 0 bases and J shed 2 bases, with 8 bases lying between them. The CDR3 loop reads CASSLARGTYEQYF. The CDR3 DNA is TGTGCCAGCAGCTTAGCGCGGGGAACCTACGAGCAGTACTTC. The complete variable domain, with remaining parts taken from reference TRBV7-2 and TRBJ2-7, reads GAGVSQSPSNKVTEKGKDVELRCDPISGHTALYWYRQSLGQGLEFLIYFQGNSAPDKSGLPSDRFSAERTGGSVSTLTIQRTQQEDSAVYLCASSLARGTYEQYFGPGTRLTVT.

This clone turned up a few times. This chain joins TRBV6-1 and TRBJ1-1; D gene unclear. The CDR3 runs 14 residues. V lost 3 bases and J lost 1, with 9 bases in between. Per germline, CDR1 MNHNS and CDR2 SASEGT. This CDR3 is CASSEVGRNTEAFF. As DNA, the CDR3 is TGTGCCAGCAGTGAGGTTGGGAGGAACACTGAAGCTTTCTTT.

This chain joins TRBV5-1 and TRBJ1-3; a possible D gene is TRBD1 (6 bases). The germline V and J ends were trimmed by 1 base and 0 bases, with 11 bases remaining between them. This CDR3 is 16 amino acids long. The V gene's germline CDR1 is SGHRS and CDR2 YFSETQ. The CDR3 DNA reads TGCGCCAGCAGCTTGAGACAGGACCACTCTGGAAACACCATATATTTT. Translated, it gives CASSLRQDHSGNTIYF.

V and J are TRBV3-1 (or the pseudogene TRBV3-2) and TRBJ2-5; 8 positions agree with TRBD2. The CDR3 is made up of 17 amino acids. The J segment lost 5 bases and the V segment lost 7 bases, leaving 18 bases of the junction unmatched. The germline CDR1 and CDR2 sequences are LGHDT and YNNKEL (reference sequence). The CDR3 here is CASTPLAGGGPGETQYF. The CDR3 bases are TGTGCCAGCACCCCCCTCGCGGGAGGAGGTCCGGGGGAGACCCAGTACTTC.

This sequence joins TRBV10-3 and TRBJ2-5; weak D call: TRBD2 (6 bases). The CDR3 runs 14 residues. Germline V gene lookup returns CDR1 ENHRY and CDR2 SYGVKD. V was trimmed by 10 bases and J by 0 bases, leaving 15 bases between them. For the CDR3, the DNA is TGTGCCACCCAAAGGGAGGAGTACCAAGAGACCCAGTACTTC. This encodes CATQREEYQETQYF.

This chain links TRBV27 with TRBJ1-2, with D possibly matching TRBD1 (5 bases). Trimming took 5 bases from V and 3 from J, leaving 16 bases between them. The CDR3 is made up of 15 amino acids. Germline assignment: CDR1 MNHEY and CDR2 SMNVEV (reference sequence). The CDR3 is CASSGGTQGYYGYTF. CDR3 in DNA: TGTGCCAGCAGTGGGGGGACCCAGGGCTACTATGGCTACACCTTC.

The genes are TRBV15 and TRBJ2-7; TRBD2 aligns across 7 bases. Germline V gene sequence: CDR1 LNHNV, CDR2 YYDKDF (reference sequence). Trimming took 3 bases from V and 0 from J; bases not matched to a gene: 8. The CDR3 runs 16 residues. The CDR3 region is CATSRGSGTTSYEQYF. CDR3 in DNA: TGTGCCACCAGCAGGGGGTCGGGGACTACCTCCTACGAGCAGTACTTC.

This clone was seen only once. The chain links TRBV21-1 to TRBJ1-4. TRBV21-1 is a listed pseudogene. The CDR3 covers 17 residues. CDR3 sequence: CASSAFLGQGEGEKLFF. The CDR3 nucleotides read TGTGCCAGCAGCGCGTTTCTCGGGCAGGGGGAGGGGGAAAAACTGTTTTTT.

The chain joins TRBV5-4 to TRBJ1-1; no reliable D call. Trimming left V 0 bases short and J 4 bases short, with 10 bases between. Per the germline V gene, CDR1 is SGHNT and CDR2 is YYREEE (reference sequence). The CDR3 consists of 14 residues. The CDR3 loop reads CASSLGGSGTEAFF. CDR3 sequence (DNA): TGTGCCAGCAGCTTGGGGGGTTCGGGCACTGAAGCTTTCTTT.

The V call is TRBV19, the J call TRBJ2-1; TRBD2 agrees at 7 bases. Germline-derived CDR1 and CDR2 are LNHDA and SQIVND (reference sequence). CDR3 length: 15 residues. Losses at the gene ends were 6 bases for V and 4 bases for J; bases not matched to a gene: 9. The CDR3 coding sequence is TGTGCCAGTAGGCCTTTGGCTAGCGGATACAATGAGCAGTTCTTC. Translating it yields CASRPLASGYNEQFF.

The chain employs TRBV4-1 and TRBJ1-1; D is ambiguous. Germline assignment: CDR1 MGHRA and CDR2 YSYEKL. The V and J ends lost 1 base and 1 base respectively, with 16 bases between them. This CDR3 spans 17 amino acids. CDR3 region: CASSQAPRRRTNTEAFF. The CDR3 DNA is TGCGCCAGCAGCCAAGCCCCCCGCCGACGGACGAACACTGAAGCTTTCTTT.

This clone was counted a single time. This chain links TRBV14 with TRBJ2-3, with D unresolved. Between the trimmed V and J ends, which lost 1 base and 4 bases, there was a span of 9 bases. Germline CDR1 is SGHDN and CDR2 is FVKESK. This CDR3 has 14 residues. The CDR3 region has the DNA TGTGCCAGCAGCCAAGGGCAGGCCCCAGATACGCAGTATTTT. Residues: CASSQGQAPDTQYF.

This chain joins TRBV6-1 and TRBJ1-2; 7 nucleotides align to TRBD1. The CDR3 has 13 residues. The trim removed 2 bases at V and 8 bases at J, leaving 5 bases unmatched. The germline V gene has CDR1 MNHNS and CDR2 SASEGT. This CDR3 is CASSERRGQGYTF. In DNA, the CDR3 is TGTGCCAGCAGTGAACGGAGGGGGCAAGGCTACACCTTC.

The CDR3 bases are TGTGCCAGCAGCCTAGCTAGCGGGGGGGAACACGAGCAGTTCTTC. This codes for CASSLASGGEHEQFF. The chain has TRBV4-2 and TRBJ2-1; 12 bases are a match to TRBD2. With V trimmed by 4 bases and J by 10 bases, 8 bases remained unmatched. The V gene's germline CDR1 is LGHNA and CDR2 YNFKEQ. There are 15 residues in the CDR3.

This clone was detected only a few times. The chain employs TRBV9 and TRBJ2-1; perhaps TRBD2 as D (5 bases). Trimming pared 4 bases from V and 0 bases from J, leaving 14 bases between. This CDR3 comprises 16 residues. Germline V lookup: CDR1 SGDLS, CDR2 YYNGEE. This CDR3 is CASSPRAGLSYNEQFF. In DNA form, the CDR3 reads TGTGCCAGCAGCCCTAGGGCAGGACTCTCCTACAATGAGCAGTTCTTC.